This T cell receptor (beta chain) was profiled in a study of blood T cell repertoires in COVID-19. Whole-study context: The origin of the acute and convalescent COVID-19 samples was the United States, Italy and Spain. In each case, the material was cDNA or gDNA derived from T cells, B-cell-depleted T cells, or PBMCs.

In the original analysis: The authors estimated nucleated cell counts from reference gene primer amplification. The table came from immunoSEQ multiplex PCR; TCRdb's copy has only in-frame clones and leaves some out. The V and J calls and clone size were taken over from that table, and D and trimming were inferred from the DNA. The top ten clones hold 1.2% of a sample with about 210,000 clones, 92% of them seen once. The CDR3 has 20 residues. The germline gives CDR1 LNHDA, CDR2 SQIVND (reference sequence). The J segment lost 3 bases and the V segment lost 3 bases, leaving 16 bases of the junction unmatched.

Input material: peripheral blood. The source of this sequence is a man between 25 and 39 years old with acute or convalescent COVID-19. This sequence joins TRBV19 and TRBJ2-1; 11 bases align to TRBD2. The CDR3 region has the DNA TGTGCCAGTAGTATTGTCTCTATTGGGAGTAGCGGGAGGGTCTACAATGAGCAGTTCTTC. This translates into CASSIVSIGSSGRVYNEQFF. Variable domain in full (rest from reference TRBV19 and TRBJ2-1): DGGITQSPKYLFRKEGQNVTLSCEQNLNHDAMYWYRQDPGQGLRLIYYSQIVNDFQKGDIAEGYSVSREKKESFPLTVTSAQKNPTAFYLCASSIVSIGSSGRVYNEQFFGPGTRLTVL.